One and the same sample provided the 12 T cell receptor beta chains below, sequenced in a study of cytomegalovirus exposure and HLA in healthy donors. The PCR ran on 60 Vbeta and 13 Jbeta primers. The table came from immunoSEQ multiplex PCR; TCRdb's copy has only in-frame clones and leaves some out. Among 150,000 to 200,000 clones listed, roughly 85% were seen once. The source material was PBMCs. The receptor source for this set is a man aged 35 to 55 in good health and CMV-seronegative.

V is TRBV9 and J is TRBJ1-1, with 7 bases lining up with TRBD1. V shed 4 bases and J 6 bases; nucleotides not matched to a gene: 12. The V gene's germline CDR1 is SGDLS and CDR2 YYNGEE. This CDR3 has 15 residues. CDR3 nucleotides: TGTGCCAGCAGCCCCCGACAGGGTGGCCCACCTGAAGCTTTCTTT. Amino acid sequence: CASSPRQGGPPEAFF.

This clone has just one count. This chain connects TRBV19 to TRBJ1-2; TRBD1 matches 10 bases. The CDR3 extends over 13 amino acids. With V trimmed by 3 bases and J by 5 bases, 0 bases remained unmatched. Germline lookup yields CDR1 LNHDA and CDR2 SQIVND (reference sequence). This CDR3 is CASSMGQGYGYTF. The CDR3 coding sequence is TGTGCCAGTAGTATGGGACAGGGGTATGGCTACACCTTC.

This rearrangement joins TRBV6-5 to TRBJ2-1; TRBD1 agrees at 10 bases. The length of the CDR3 is 15 residues. Germline CDR1 is MNHEY and CDR2 is SVGAGI. V shed 6 bases, J shed 2 bases, and the junction held 4 bases outside the gene matches. The CDR3: CASSQTGGAYNEQFF. The CDR3, as DNA: TGTGCCAGCAGCCAGACAGGGGGCGCCTACAATGAGCAGTTCTTC.

Note on this clone: Germline and junction disagree at one end, which may indicate a read error. The chain carries TRBV29-1 and TRBJ2-4; 7 nucleotides line up with TRBD2. Germline CDR1 is SQVTM and CDR2 is ANQGSEA. The CDR3 is made up of 14 amino acids. The CDR3 sequence is CSVEGSGTGNSQYF. CDR3 coding DNA: TGCAGCGTTGAAGGAAGCGGGACGGGAAACAGTCAGTACTTC.

The V call is TRBV28, the J call TRBJ1-1; D unresolved. The length of the CDR3 is 16 residues. Germline assignment: CDR1 MDHEN and CDR2 SYDVKM. The V end was cut by 1 base, the J end by 1 base, with 13 bases between. CDR3 region: CASSLSRGSSNTEAFF. CDR3 in DNA: TGTGCCAGCAGTTTATCTCGCGGGTCCTCGAACACTGAAGCTTTCTTT.

The chain uses TRBV6-1 and TRBJ2-1; no clear D gene. Per the germline V gene, CDR1 is MNHNS and CDR2 is SASEGT. The CDR3 has 16 amino acids. V was trimmed by 2 bases and J by 4 bases, leaving 15 bases between them. The chain's CDR3 is CASSEMHYTVYNEQFF. CDR3 nucleotides: TGTGCCAGCAGTGAAATGCACTACACGGTTTACAATGAGCAGTTCTTC.

The rearrangement uses TRBV11-2 and TRBJ1-1, with D possibly TRBD1 on 5 matching bases. In germline, CDR1 is SGHAT, CDR2 FQNNGV. The CDR3 is made up of 13 amino acids. Trimming removed 4 bases from V and 7 bases from J, with 13 bases in between. The CDR3 spells CASSYGQIYEAFF. The CDR3 DNA follows: TGTGCCAGCAGCTACGGACAAATCTATGAAGCTTTCTTT.

For this clone: This sample also contains other DNA sequences that code for the same CDR3. This rearrangement joins TRBV4-3 to TRBJ2-3; 9 bases map to TRBD1. The V and J ends lost 3 bases and 1 base, in that order; junction bases with no gene match: 2. This CDR3 comprises 15 residues. Germline V gene data show CDR1 as LGHNA and CDR2 as YSLEER. Here the CDR3 reads CASSQGQGRTDTQYF. The DNA of the CDR3 is TGCGCCAGCAGCCAGGGACAGGGACGCACAGATACGCAGTATTTT.

This clone has just a few counts. A read error may produce the germline difference seen at one junction end. In DNA, the CDR3 is TGTGCCAGCAGCTTTACTAGCGGTGCCTATAATGAGCAGTTCTTC. Its translation is CASSFTSGAYNEQFF. The chain is built from TRBV11-1 and TRBJ2-1; 8 nucleotides align to TRBD2. From germline, CDR1 is SGHAT and CDR2 FQDESV (reference sequence). CDR3 length equals 15 residues.

The J gene is TRBJ2-7, the V gene TRBV6-5; 7 bases are a match to TRBD1. The CDR3 runs to 15 residues. CDR1 and CDR2 from the germline V gene are MNHEY and SVGAGI. The V and J ends lost 6 bases and 6 bases, in that order; junction bases with no gene match: 14. CDR3 residues: CASSRTGVAISEQYF. The CDR3 DNA follows: TGTGCCAGCAGCCGAACAGGGGTTGCCATTAGCGAGCAGTACTTC.

The V call is TRBV7-2, the J call TRBJ2-5, with 7 bases fitting TRBD2. This CDR3 contains 13 residues. Germline CDR1 SGHTA, CDR2 FQGNSA. The ends lost 5 bases at V and 7 bases at J; junction bases unmatched: 7. The chain's CDR3 is CASSRGGPATQYF. The DNA for the CDR3 is TGTGCCAGCAGCCGGGGAGGGCCAGCGACCCAGTACTTC.

V usage is TRBV4-3 and J usage is TRBJ1-2; possible D gene TRBD1, 6 bases. In germline, CDR1 is LGHNA, CDR2 YSLEER. Trimming removed 2 bases at V and 2 bases at J, with 6 bases between. This CDR3 has 13 residues. The CDR3 loop is CASSQTGNYGYTF. CDR3 coding DNA: TGCGCCAGCAGCCAAACAGGGAACTATGGCTACACCTTC.